This T cell receptor beta chain was observed in a study of blood T cell repertoires in COVID-19. Study-wide context: Donors in the United States, Italy and Spain gave samples during acute or convalescent COVID-19. Nucleic acid was either cDNA or gDNA, and it came from T cells, B-cell-depleted T cells, or PBMCs.

This clone was seen a single time. In the original processing: Nucleated cell counts were estimated from reference gene primer amplification. Sequencing used immunoSEQ multiplex PCR; TCRdb keeps in-frame clones, though not all of them. Clone size and V and J calls were adopted from that table, with D and trimming inferred from the DNA. The data hold 100,000 or so clones, with 81% observed a single time. Trimming at V came to 4 bases and at J to 6 bases, leaving 15 bases not matched to a gene. Germline CDR1 is GTSNPN and CDR2 is SVGIG (reference sequence). This CDR3 spans 17 amino acids. The chain couples TRBV30 to TRBJ2-3; 11 nucleotides align to TRBD2. Sequences were obtained from peripheral blood. The receptor's source is an elderly man with acute or convalescent COVID-19. The CDR3 region is CAWNKRGGTSGSDTQYF. For the CDR3, the DNA is TGTGCCTGGAATAAAAGGGGGGGAACTAGCGGGAGTGATACGCAGTATTTT.